One and the same sample provided the 29 T cell receptor beta chains below, sequenced in a study of T-cell memory formation after mild COVID-19. From the 5' RACE reads, TCRdb called clonotypes with MiXCR, one entry per CDR3 protein. Here the sample spans 410,000 or so distinct CDR3 sequences, less than 25% being singletons. The sequencing sample was made of PBMCs or a T cell subset sorted from them (not recorded which). The receptors derive from an adult woman who had mild COVID-19 (a few samples of this study predate the infection). Cell type and time point are not known.

This sequence joins TRBV4-3 and TRBJ2-1; D is possibly TRBD2 (5 bases). In germline, CDR1 is LGHNA, CDR2 YSLEER. Trimming cost V 2 bases and J 1 base, with 21 bases left between them. The CDR3 runs 19 residues. The CDR3 DNA reads TGCGCCAGCAGCCAACGGATACAGCGTTTAGGGAGTTCCTACAATGAGCAGTTCTTC. Translating it yields CASSQRIQRLGSSYNEQFF.

This clonotype was detected a few times. This chain joins TRBV24-1 and TRBJ2-5, with 8 bases matching TRBD1. This CDR3 has 15 residues. The J segment lost 3 bases and the V segment lost 3 bases, leaving 5 bases of the junction unmatched. CDR1 and CDR2 (germline): KGHDR, SFDVKD. In DNA, the CDR3 is TGTGCCACCAGTGATCCCATGACAGGGGAAGAGACCCAGTACTTC. It translates to CATSDPMTGEETQYF.

This clonotype was seen more than once but under ten times. The J gene is TRBJ1-6, the V gene TRBV5-1; D gene ambiguous. The germline V and J ends were trimmed by 0 bases and 11 bases, with 9 bases remaining between them. CDR1 SGHRS and CDR2 YFSETQ come from the germline V gene. The CDR3 totals 13 residues. The CDR3 region is CASSLGGEPPLHF. The CDR3 DNA reads as TGCGCCAGCAGCTTGGGCGGGGAACCACCCCTCCACTTT. Based on the CDR3 plus reference TRBV5-1 and TRBJ1-6, the full variable domain is KAGVTQTPRYLIKTRGQQVTLSCSPISGHRSVSWYQQTPGQGLQFLFEYFSETQRNKGNFPGRFSGRQFSNSRSEMNVSTLELGDSALYLCASSLGGEPPLHFGNGTRLTVT.

The chain is built from TRBV7-2 and TRBJ2-7; 7 nucleotides match TRBD2. J lost 2 bases, V lost 10 bases, and 5 bases had no gene match. The CDR3 covers 12 residues. Germline values: CDR1 SGHTA, CDR2 FQGNSA. CDR3 sequence reads: CAMGRGAYEQYF. The DNA for the CDR3 is TGTGCCATGGGTCGGGGGGCCTACGAGCAGTACTTC.

The rearrangement uses TRBV5-4 and TRBJ2-7; D is ambiguous. The CDR3 length is 13 residues. V was clipped by 4 bases and J by 3 bases, with 11 bases between them. Germline-derived CDR1 and CDR2 are SGHNT and YYREEE (reference sequence). CDR3 in DNA: TGTGCCAGCAGCCCCAGACCGGTCTACGAGCAGTACTTC. Translating it yields CASSPRPVYEQYF.

This clonotype was counted between two and nine times. The rearrangement links TRBV24-1 to TRBJ2-7; D possibly corresponds to TRBD2 (5 bases). The CDR3 is 16 amino acids. V lost 3 bases to trimming and J lost 6 bases, with 20 bases between them. In germline, CDR1 is KGHDR, CDR2 SFDVKD. DNA of the CDR3: TGTGCCACCAGTGATGCAACCGGGGTGGGCCCCAGCGAGCAGTACTTC. It encodes CATSDATGVGPSEQYF.

The chain couples TRBV12-3 or TRBV12-4 to TRBJ1-2; weak D call: TRBD1 (6 bases). The V end lost 0 bases, the J end lost 7 bases, and 12 bases lay between the germline ends. The CDR3 contains 14 residues. The CDR3: CASSLAQGRAGYTF. CDR3 sequence (DNA): TGTGCCAGCAGTTTAGCGCAGGGGAGGGCTGGCTACACCTTC.

The V gene is TRBV14, the J gene TRBJ2-6; D unresolved. V lost 0 bases and J lost 0, with 9 bases in between. Germline V CDR1 and CDR2: SGHDN, FVKESK. The CDR3 loop spans 17 amino acids. The CDR3 here is CASSQEMVVSGANVLTF. CDR3 bases: TGTGCCAGCAGCCAAGAAATGGTGGTCTCTGGGGCCAACGTCCTGACTTTC.

This chain links TRBV24-1 with TRBJ2-5; D is ambiguous. Trimming left V 2 bases short and J 5 bases short, with 5 bases between. CDR3 length: 12 amino acids. CDR1 is KGHDR and CDR2 is SFDVKD in the germline V gene. The CDR3 DNA is TGTGCCACCAGTGATTGGCGGGAGACCCAGTACTTC. Translation gives CATSDWRETQYF.

This clonotype has only one observation. The V call is TRBV12-5, the J call TRBJ1-1, with D possibly matching TRBD1 (6 bases). Trimming removed 2 bases from V and 3 bases from J, with 10 bases in between. The germline V gene encodes CDR1 LGHNT and CDR2 FRNRAP. CDR3 length equals 14 residues. This CDR3 is CASGLQGTDTEAFF. CDR3 coding DNA: TGTGCTAGTGGTTTGCAGGGGACGGACACTGAAGCTTTCTTT.

The chain recombines TRBV4-2 with TRBJ1-1; tentatively, D is TRBD1 (6 bases). Trimming left V 2 bases short and J 10 bases short, with 20 bases between. The germline V gene has CDR1 LGHNA and CDR2 YNFKEQ. The CDR3 extends over 15 amino acids. The CDR3 region is CASSQQRGGSRVAFF. The CDR3 DNA reads as TGTGCCAGCAGCCAACAAAGGGGGGGCTCGCGGGTAGCTTTCTTT.

This chain uses TRBV7-9 with TRBJ2-7; D is possibly TRBD1 or TRBD2 (7 bases each). This CDR3 is built from 20 residues. V was shortened by 5 bases and J by 4 bases, with 33 bases between the two germline ends. CDR1 and CDR2 (germline): SEHNR, FQNEAQ (reference sequence). CDR3 amino acids: CASSPPRGTLRGSVGYEQYF. CDR3 sequence (DNA): TGTGCCAGCAGCCCCCCCAGGGGGACACTTCGCGGGAGTGTCGGGTACGAGCAGTACTTC.

This chain connects TRBV12-3 or TRBV12-4 to TRBJ2-2; no firm D call. CDR3 size: 13 residues. The V end lost 6 bases, the J end lost 3 bases, and 8 bases lay between the germline ends. The CDR3 reads CASSPIYTGELFF. The CDR3, as DNA: TGTGCCAGCAGCCCCATTTACACCGGGGAGCTGTTTTTT.

V is TRBV18 and J is TRBJ2-1, with TRBD2 matching 9 bases. The CDR3 sequence is 15 residues long. The V gene end was trimmed by 1 base and the J gene end by 5 bases; junction bases not matched to a gene: 3. Germline CDR1 is KGHSH and CDR2 is LQKENI. The CDR3 loop reads CASSPLAGAHNEQFF. The CDR3 DNA reads as TGTGCCAGCTCACCACTAGCGGGAGCACACAATGAGCAGTTCTTC.

The chain has TRBV7-9 and TRBJ1-3; the D gene is possibly TRBD1 (6 bases). Germline values: CDR1 SEHNR, CDR2 FQNEAQ (reference sequence). Trimming shortened V by 3 bases and J by 4 bases, and 13 bases separated the two germline ends. This CDR3 has 15 residues. The CDR3 bases are TGTGCCAGCAGCTTTGCGGGGGGCACAGGAAACACCATATATTTT. Encoded protein: CASSFAGGTGNTIYF.

The V call is TRBV7-8, the J call TRBJ2-7, with D unresolved. The V gene lost 3 bases and the J gene lost 0 bases, with 9 bases spanning the gap. Germline loops: CDR1 SGHVS, CDR2 FQNEAQ. This CDR3 contains 14 residues. CDR3 coding DNA: TGTGCCAGCAGCTTGGCGACCCCCTCCTACGAGCAGTACTTC. Translating gives CASSLATPSYEQYF.

The chain joins TRBV7-2 to TRBJ2-1; 8 bases line up with TRBD2. V shed 3 bases, J shed 9 bases, and the junction held 13 bases outside the gene matches. Germline V lookup: CDR1 SGHTA, CDR2 FQGNSA. The CDR3 has 16 residues. The CDR3 coding sequence is TGTGCCAGCAGCTTGGGTACCGGGACTAGAGTAGGTGAGCAGTTCTTC. Translation gives CASSLGTGTRVGEQFF. Filled out from reference TRBV7-2 and TRBJ2-1, the complete variable domain reads GAGVSQSPSNKVTEKGKDVELRCDPISGHTALYWYRQSLGQGLEFLIYFQGNSAPDKSGLPSDRFSAERTGGSVSTLTIQRTQQEDSAVYLCASSLGTGTRVGEQFFGPGTRLTVL.

This clonotype was seen once. The V call is TRBV6-1, the J call TRBJ1-1; a weak D match, TRBD1 (6 bases). Germline values: CDR1 MNHNS, CDR2 SASEGT. V gave up 7 bases and J gave up 5 bases, with 23 bases separating them. The CDR3 totals 16 residues. DNA of the CDR3: TGTGCCAGCATGGATGGGCTCAGGGGTTGGTGGACTGAAGCTTTCTTT. Amino acids: CASMDGLRGWWTEAFF.

The table lists this clonotype with a count of one. V is TRBV7-9 and J is TRBJ1-2; 8 nucleotides align to TRBD1. Per the germline V gene, CDR1 is SEHNR and CDR2 is FQNEAQ (reference sequence). The trim removed 5 bases at V and 4 bases at J, leaving 6 bases unmatched. The CDR3 has 14 residues. CDR3 residues: CASSKDRGPYGYTF. The CDR3 nucleotides read TGTGCCAGCAGCAAAGACAGGGGTCCCTATGGCTACACCTTC.

Only a few counts were recorded for this clonotype. The chain couples TRBV29-1 to TRBJ2-7; D is undetermined. The length of the CDR3 is 12 residues. Per the germline V gene, CDR1 is SQVTM and CDR2 is ANQGSEA. Trimming took off 6 bases at V and 0 bases at J, with 9 bases between the two ends. DNA for the CDR3: TGCAGCGTGATGCCAAGCTCCTACGAGCAGTACTTC. Protein sequence: CSVMPSSYEQYF.

Here the CDR3 reads CSASPLAGFTDTQYF. The CDR3, as DNA: TGCAGTGCTAGCCCCCTAGCGGGGTTTACAGATACGCAGTATTTT. This chain connects TRBV20-1 to TRBJ2-3; 9 nucleotides align to TRBD2. This CDR3 contains 15 residues. Germline V gene data show CDR1 as DFQATT and CDR2 as SNEGSKA (reference sequence). Trimming cost V 3 bases and J 3 bases; bases outside gene matches: 7.

This clonotype was seen repeatedly, ten times or more. The rearrangement joins TRBV2 to TRBJ2-7; 7 bases agree with TRBD1. Germline CDR1 is SNHLY and CDR2 is FYNNEI. The length of the CDR3 is 15 residues. J was trimmed by 3 bases and V by 2 bases; bases with no gene match: 7. The CDR3 DNA is TGTGCCAGCAGTGAATATCAGGGGGTAGTCTACGAGCAGTACTTC. Translating gives CASSEYQGVVYEQYF.

The chain combines TRBV20-1 with TRBJ2-7, with D perhaps TRBD1 (7 bases). The germline gives CDR1 DFQATT, CDR2 SNEGSKA (reference sequence). This CDR3 contains 16 residues. V was cut by 3 bases and J by 0 bases, with 18 bases left in between. CDR3 loop: CSASDTRRDSSYEQYF. Here the CDR3 DNA reads TGCAGTGCTAGCGATACCCGGAGGGACAGCTCCTACGAGCAGTACTTC.

The rearrangement joins TRBV19 to TRBJ2-7; TRBD1 aligns across 7 bases. The CDR3 has 15 residues. Germline-derived CDR1 and CDR2 are LNHDA and SQIVND (reference sequence). Unmatched junction bases numbered 6, after V lost 4 bases and J lost 0 bases. CDR3 in amino acids: CASSKETGTSYEQYF. CDR3 coding DNA: TGTGCCAGTAGTAAGGAGACAGGGACCTCCTACGAGCAGTACTTC.

This clonotype occurred many times. In DNA, the CDR3 is TGTGCCAGCAGCCCCACCGGGACTAGGACAGGAGAGACCCAGTACTTC. Amino acids: CASSPTGTRTGETQYF. V and J are TRBV5-5 and TRBJ2-5, with D possibly matching TRBD2 (8 bases). The CDR3 runs to 16 residues. The germline gives CDR1 SGHKS, CDR2 YYEKEE (reference sequence). Trimming pared 4 bases from V and 4 bases from J, leaving 20 bases between.

This clonotype was detected only a few times. The CDR3 region has the DNA TGTGCCAGCAGTTTTAATCTAGGCGGGGGATCTTCCTACGAGCAGTACTTC. Its protein is CASSFNLGGGSSYEQYF. The J gene is TRBJ2-7, the V gene TRBV12-3 or TRBV12-4, with 7 positions matching TRBD2. The CDR3 runs 17 residues. V lost 3 bases, J lost 1 base, and 12 bases stayed unmatched.

A remark on this clonotype: Here the CDR3 omits its conserved ending phenylalanine or tryptophan, so a read error is the likely source. The genes are TRBV12-3 or TRBV12-4 and TRBJ1-2; no definite D call. V was cut by 6 bases and J by 4 bases, with 15 bases left in between. This CDR3 comprises 14 residues. The CDR3 DNA reads TGTGCCAGCAGGCCCCCGGGAAACCCCTATGGCTACACCTTA. It translates to CASRPPGNPYGYTL.

The chain couples TRBV4-3 to TRBJ2-7, with 9 bases aligning to TRBD2. The CDR3 is made up of 15 amino acids. Germline loops: CDR1 LGHNA, CDR2 YSLEER. V lost 0 bases, J lost 7 bases, and 7 bases stayed unmatched. The CDR3 DNA reads TGCGCCAGCAGCCAAGAGGGCGGGAGGGCCAATGAGCAGTACTTC. Translated: CASSQEGGRANEQYF.

This clonotype was counted between two and nine times. The chain couples TRBV18 to TRBJ1-1; D not certain. Trimming took off 3 bases at V and 1 base at J, with 6 bases between the two ends. The CDR3 is 13 amino acids. CDR1 and CDR2 from the germline V gene are KGHSH and LQKENI. CDR3 residues: CASSPPSNTEAFF. DNA for the CDR3: TGTGCCAGCTCACCTCCGTCGAACACTGAAGCTTTCTTT. Together with reference TRBV18 and TRBJ1-1, the CDR3 gives the full variable domain: NAGVMQNPRHLVRRRGQEARLRCSPMKGHSHVYWYRQLPEEGLKFMVYLQKENIIDESGMPKERFSAEFPKEGPSILRIQQVVRGDSAAYFCASSPPSNTEAFFGQGTRLTVV.